A single sample is the source of the 26 T cell receptor beta chains below, sequenced in a study of blood T cell repertoires in COVID-19. Clones were sequenced by immunoSEQ multiplex PCR, and TCRdb holds only the in-frame ones, with some missing. This sample has around 97,000 clones, with around nine tenths found just once. Sequencing used peripheral blood. The receptors derive from a human donor in a cohort sampled during active COVID-19.

This chain joins TRBV3-1 (or the pseudogene TRBV3-2) and TRBJ1-2; D gene ambiguous. V dropped 4 bases and J dropped 0 bases, with 15 bases sitting between them. This CDR3 has 16 amino acids. The germline V gene has CDR1 LGHDT and CDR2 YNNKEL (reference sequence). The DNA for the CDR3 is TGTGCCAGCAGCCCAGGCTCGTGGATATCTAACTATGGCTACACCTTC. It translates to CASSPGSWISNYGYTF.

The chain combines TRBV4-3 with TRBJ1-1, with D possibly matching TRBD1 (5 bases). With 0 bases removed from V and 5 bases from J, the gap between germline ends came to 10 bases. Germline CDR1 and CDR2: LGHNA and YSLEER. The CDR3 is made up of 14 amino acids. The CDR3 loop reads CASSQDSGRTEAFF. The CDR3 DNA reads TGCGCCAGCAGCCAAGATTCAGGGAGGACTGAAGCTTTCTTT.

The V and J genes are TRBV23-1 and TRBJ2-7; TRBD2 matches at 10 bases. TRBV23-1 belongs to the ORF category, with a function that is uncertain. The V and J ends lost 2 bases and 9 bases, in that order; junction bases with no gene match: 10. CDR3 length: 15 residues. CDR3 in DNA: TGCGCCAGCAGTCAAGTTGGACTAGCGGCCGTGTGGCAGTACTTC. Protein product: CASSQVGLAAVWQYF.

V usage is TRBV6-6 and J usage is TRBJ1-6, with 7 bases aligning to TRBD1. This CDR3 region has 15 residues. Unmatched junction bases numbered 7, after V lost 5 bases and J lost 6 bases. From germline, CDR1 is MNHNY and CDR2 SVGAGI (reference sequence). CDR3 nucleotides: TGTGCCAGCAGTCCAATGACAGGGTCTAATTCACCCCTCCACTTT. Translated, it gives CASSPMTGSNSPLHF.

The chain recombines TRBV28 with TRBJ1-5; D possibly corresponds to TRBD1 (5 bases). Germline V gene sequence: CDR1 MDHEN, CDR2 SYDVKM. The length of the CDR3 is 15 residues. Trimming left V 3 bases short and J 7 bases short, with 16 bases between. CDR3 protein: CASSFRQGNRQPQHF. In nucleotides, the CDR3 is TGTGCCAGCAGTTTTCGTCAGGGTAATCGGCAGCCCCAGCATTTT.

The chain joins TRBV30 to TRBJ1-2, with 9 positions matching TRBD1. After removal of 2 bases from V and 1 base from J, the junction contained 2 bases not matched to a gene. In germline, CDR1 is GTSNPN, CDR2 SVGIG (reference sequence). The CDR3 extends over 14 amino acids. The CDR3 reads CAWSTGQGNYGYTF. CDR3 DNA: TGTGCCTGGAGTACGGGACAGGGTAACTATGGCTACACCTTC.

The CDR3 region has the DNA TGTGCCAGCAGCCCTGGAGGGACAGCGAACACCGGGGAGCTGTTTTTT. Its translation: CASSPGGTANTGELFF. The chain recombines TRBV7-2 with TRBJ2-2; possible D gene TRBD1, 7 bases. The CDR3 contains 16 residues. Germline CDR1 and CDR2: SGHTA and FQGNSA. The V gene lost 5 bases and the J gene lost 0 bases, with 13 bases spanning the gap.

The chain uses TRBV9 and TRBJ2-5, with 7 bases that match TRBD2. Germline V gene data show CDR1 as SGDLS and CDR2 as YYNGEE. The CDR3 contains 14 residues. The trim removed 1 base at V and 3 bases at J, leaving 3 bases unmatched. The CDR3 coding sequence is TGTGCCAGCAGCGTATCAAGCGGGGAAGAGACCCAGTACTTC. As protein: CASSVSSGEETQYF.

This chain links TRBV5-1 with TRBJ2-5, with 7 nucleotides matching TRBD2. Losses at the gene ends were 4 bases for V and 1 base for J; bases not matched to a gene: 7. The CDR3 spans 15 residues. From germline, CDR1 is SGHRS and CDR2 YFSETQ. The CDR3 DNA sequence: TGCGCCAGCAGCACTTTGACTAGCCCCCAAGAGACCCAGTACTTC. The encoded protein is CASSTLTSPQETQYF. The full variable domain, completed using reference TRBV5-1 and TRBJ2-5, is KAGVTQTPRYLIKTRGQQVTLSCSPISGHRSVSWYQQTPGQGLQFLFEYFSETQRNKGNFPGRFSGRQFSNSRSEMNVSTLELGDSALYLCASSTLTSPQETQYFGPGTRLLVL.

The chain uses TRBV11-2 and TRBJ2-5; 7 bases match TRBD1. The CDR3 extends over 14 amino acids. The V gene end was trimmed by 1 base and the J gene end by 4 bases; junction bases not matched to a gene: 3. CDR1 and CDR2 (germline): SGHAT, FQNNGV. The CDR3 DNA reads TGTGCCAGCAGCTTAGGGGGACAGATAGAGACCCAGTACTTC. This codes for CASSLGGQIETQYF.

This clone was seen a handful of times. The CDR3 DNA is TGCGCCAGCAGCCAACTGGACTTGACGAGCTACACCGGGGAGCTGTTTTTT. This sequence encodes CASSQLDLTSYTGELFF. This chain connects TRBV4-1 to TRBJ2-2; D may be TRBD2 (5 bases). The CDR3 extends over 17 amino acids. Trimming took off 2 bases at V and 3 bases at J, with 16 bases between the two ends. Germline V CDR1 and CDR2: MGHRA, YSYEKL.

The rearrangement joins TRBV6-1 to TRBJ1-1, with 7 bases identical to TRBD1. Trimming at V came to 1 base and at J to 0 bases, leaving 8 bases not matched to a gene. The CDR3 is 17 amino acids. Germline V lookup: CDR1 MNHNS, CDR2 SASEGT. DNA of the CDR3: TGTGCCAGCAGTGAAGAGGGGGCTGTGAGGGTGAACACTGAAGCTTTCTTT. Its translation is CASSEEGAVRVNTEAFF.

V is TRBV2 and J is TRBJ2-1; TRBD1 agrees at 8 bases. This CDR3 comprises 15 residues. After removal of 0 bases from V and 4 bases from J, the junction contained 2 bases not matched to a gene. Germline V gene sequence: CDR1 SNHLY, CDR2 FYNNEI. The CDR3 is CASSEAGQGYNEQFF. The CDR3 DNA sequence: TGTGCCAGCAGTGAAGCTGGACAGGGTTACAATGAGCAGTTCTTC.

The rearrangement uses TRBV4-3 and TRBJ1-1; 7 nucleotides align to TRBD1. This CDR3 has 18 residues. Germline lookup yields CDR1 LGHNA and CDR2 YSLEER. Trimming took 1 base from V and 0 from J; bases not matched to a gene: 11. This CDR3 reads CASSQGPRGSKLNTEAFF. In DNA form, the CDR3 reads TGCGCCAGCAGCCAAGGGCCCAGGGGGTCGAAGTTGAACACTGAAGCTTTCTTT.

This chain connects TRBV4-1 to TRBJ2-3; TRBD1 is a possible D gene (6 bases). Germline V gene lookup returns CDR1 MGHRA and CDR2 YSYEKL. V lost 0 bases and J 6 bases, leaving 13 bases between the germline ends. The CDR3 totals 15 residues. CDR3 nucleotide sequence: TGCGCCAGCAGCCAAGATTTTCAGGGGCGGGATACGCAGTATTTT. It codes for CASSQDFQGRDTQYF.

This clone was observed a single time. The chain has TRBV3-1 (or the pseudogene TRBV3-2) and TRBJ1-2; 7 bases fit TRBD1. The CDR3 has 15 amino acids. Germline V lookup: CDR1 LGHDT, CDR2 YNNKEL (reference sequence). Losses at the gene ends were 3 bases for V and 3 bases for J; bases not matched to a gene: 7. In DNA, the CDR3 is TGTGCCAGCAGCCACGGACAGGCCTTGTACTATGGCTACACCTTC. Encoded protein: CASSHGQALYYGYTF.

This clone is a singleton in its sample. At one end, the junction sequence differs from germline, possibly due to a read error. CDR3 in DNA: TGTGCCAGCAGCAGCGGGACTCCCGGAGAGCTGTTTTTT. This codes for CASSSGTPGELFF. V is TRBV12-3 or TRBV12-4 and J is TRBJ2-2; 7 bases agree with TRBD2. This CDR3 has 13 amino acids.

Only one count was recorded for this clone. The V and J genes are TRBV29-1 and TRBJ1-5, with D possibly being TRBD1 (6 bases). The CDR3 sequence is 16 residues long. V lost 6 bases to trimming and J lost 0 bases, with 18 bases between them. Germline CDR1 SQVTM, CDR2 ANQGSEA. CDR3 amino acids: CSVAAWTEYSNQPQHF. The CDR3 coding sequence is TGCAGCGTCGCAGCTTGGACAGAATATAGCAATCAGCCCCAGCATTTT.

In nucleotides, the CDR3 is TGTGCCAGCAGTGAAGCGCATAGGACTAGCGGGAGGGGCGGGAATGAGCAGTTCTTC. Amino acid sequence: CASSEAHRTSGRGGNEQFF. This chain uses TRBV6-1 with TRBJ2-1; 15 bases match TRBD2. V lost 0 bases, J lost 7 bases, and 10 bases stayed unmatched. Germline CDR1 MNHNS, CDR2 SASEGT. The CDR3 contains 19 residues.

In the case of this clone: Other DNA sequences in the sample encode the same CDR3. The genes are TRBV19 and TRBJ1-1; D is ambiguous. The CDR3 is 13 amino acids. Germline CDR1 reads LNHDA; CDR2 reads SQIVND (reference sequence). The V and J ends lost 3 bases and 3 bases respectively, with 8 bases between them. As DNA, the CDR3 is TGTGCCAGTAGTATGAGGCGAGACACTGAAGCTTTCTTT. Its translation: CASSMRRDTEAFF.

The rearrangement uses TRBV30 and TRBJ2-4; 8 bases line up with TRBD2. V lost 5 bases to trimming and J lost 5 bases; unmatched junction nucleotides: 8. The V gene's germline CDR1 is GTSNPN and CDR2 SVGIG (reference sequence). The CDR3 covers 14 residues. CDR3 DNA: TGTGCCTGGGCCCCCATGCGGGGGGAAAACATTCAGTACTTC. Its translation is CAWAPMRGENIQYF.

V is TRBV18 and J is TRBJ1-1; D possibly corresponds to TRBD1 (5 bases). CDR1 is KGHSH and CDR2 is LQKENI in the germline V gene. V was cut by 6 bases and J by 5 bases, with 13 bases left in between. This CDR3 spans 13 amino acids. The CDR3 sequence is CASSRLGDTEAFF. DNA of the CDR3: TGTGCCAGCTCGCGACTAGGGGATACTGAAGCTTTCTTT.

The rearrangement links TRBV19 to TRBJ2-2; a possible D gene is TRBD1 (6 bases). The CDR3 spans 14 residues. Germline V gene lookup returns CDR1 LNHDA and CDR2 SQIVND (reference sequence). V was pared by 6 bases and J by 5 bases, with 13 bases between. CDR3 nucleotides: TGTGCCAGTAGGCCGGGACAAATTACCGGGGAGCTGTTTTTT. Protein product: CASRPGQITGELFF. The variable domain in full, with the rest retrieved from reference TRBV19 and TRBJ2-2, is DGGITQSPKYLFRKEGQNVTLSCEQNLNHDAMYWYRQDPGQGLRLIYYSQIVNDFQKGDIAEGYSVSREKKESFPLTVTSAQKNPTAFYLCASRPGQITGELFFGEGSRLTVL.

This clone was seen just once. The chain has TRBV12-5 and TRBJ1-2, with 11 bases lining up with TRBD1. CDR3 length: 15 residues. Germline V gene data show CDR1 as LGHNT and CDR2 as FRNRAP. Trimming cost V 1 base and J 2 bases; bases outside gene matches: 0. CDR3 sequence reads: CASGLGDRGNYGYTF. CDR3 DNA: TGTGCTAGTGGTTTGGGGGACAGGGGGAACTATGGCTACACCTTC.

V usage is TRBV29-1 and J usage is TRBJ1-2, with unresolved D. The CDR3 loop spans 12 amino acids. Germline V gene data show CDR1 as SQVTM and CDR2 as ANQGSEA. V was shortened by 5 bases and J by 4 bases, with 11 bases between the two germline ends. Here the CDR3 DNA reads TGCAGCGTTCCAACCACCAGCTATGGCTACACCTTC. As protein: CSVPTTSYGYTF.

V is TRBV27 and J is TRBJ1-2, with D tentatively TRBD1 (5 bases). V was pared by 7 bases and J by 2 bases, with 17 bases between. Germline V lookup: CDR1 MNHEY, CDR2 SMNVEV (reference sequence). This CDR3 is built from 15 residues. CDR3 residues: CASTSGGSVNYGYTF. CDR3 bases: TGTGCCAGCACTTCGGGGGGTAGTGTCAACTATGGCTACACCTTC.